The source of this T cell receptor (beta chain) is a study of CXCR3-negative and CXCR3-positive naive CD8 T cells. Regarding the study as a whole: Naive cells positive for CXCR3 carried more hydrophobic TRB CDR3s than CXCR3-negative ones.

Germline V lookup: CDR1 SEHNR, CDR2 FQNEAQ (reference sequence). This CDR3 is 17 amino acids long. About this clonotype: No antigen is known for it.

TRB cDNA was prepared as libraries by UMI-labeled 5' RACE. TCRdb re-called the 5' RACE reads, yielding one record per CDR3 amino acid sequence without DNA. In all, the sample yields 85,000 to 120,000 distinct CDR3 sequences. The sequence derives from a human donor in good health. Some clones in this sample may be carry-over from other donors' samples. V and J are TRBV7-9 and TRBJ2-6; TCRdb designates TRBD1, a call that cannot be tested without DNA. Sequenced material: naive CXCR3+ CD8+ T cells from blood. Subset defined: CD45RO-CCR7+CD27+CD95- naive CD8+ T cells expressing CXCR3 (TNR3+). This chain's CDR3 is CASSLPGQGTGANVLTF.